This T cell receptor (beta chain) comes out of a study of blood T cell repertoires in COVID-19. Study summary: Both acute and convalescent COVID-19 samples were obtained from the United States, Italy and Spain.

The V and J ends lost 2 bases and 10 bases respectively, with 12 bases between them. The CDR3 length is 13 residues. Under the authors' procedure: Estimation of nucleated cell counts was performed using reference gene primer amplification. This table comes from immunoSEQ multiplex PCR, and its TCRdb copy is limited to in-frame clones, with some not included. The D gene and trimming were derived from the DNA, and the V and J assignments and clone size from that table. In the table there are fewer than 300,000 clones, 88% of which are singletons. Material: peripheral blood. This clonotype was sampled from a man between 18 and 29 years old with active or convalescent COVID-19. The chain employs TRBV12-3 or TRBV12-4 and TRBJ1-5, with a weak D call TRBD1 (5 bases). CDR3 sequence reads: CASSLFGRDPQHF. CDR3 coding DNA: TGTGCCAGCAGTTTATTTGGGCGGGACCCCCAGCATTTT.